This T cell receptor (beta chain) came from a study of shared clonotypes between healthy human individuals. Libraries were prepared by immunoSEQ multiplex PCR; TCRdb keeps only in-frame clonotypes and omits some of them. The sample has 2 million to 3 million clones; approximately 94% are singletons. The CDR3 sequence is 14 residues long. Trimming cost V 3 bases and J 6 bases; bases outside gene matches: 5. Germline lookup yields CDR1 SGHNT and CDR2 YYREEE (reference sequence). Sequencing input: naive CD4+ T cells sorted from blood. The subset denotes: CD45RA+ positively selected. The receptor was derived from a man aged 18 to 29 in good health. The rearrangement links TRBV5-4 to TRBJ2-3, with TRBD2 matching over 9 bases. CDR3 residues: CASSSRREGDTQYF. CDR3 DNA: TGTGCCAGCAGCTCACGGCGGGAGGGGGATACGCAGTATTTT.